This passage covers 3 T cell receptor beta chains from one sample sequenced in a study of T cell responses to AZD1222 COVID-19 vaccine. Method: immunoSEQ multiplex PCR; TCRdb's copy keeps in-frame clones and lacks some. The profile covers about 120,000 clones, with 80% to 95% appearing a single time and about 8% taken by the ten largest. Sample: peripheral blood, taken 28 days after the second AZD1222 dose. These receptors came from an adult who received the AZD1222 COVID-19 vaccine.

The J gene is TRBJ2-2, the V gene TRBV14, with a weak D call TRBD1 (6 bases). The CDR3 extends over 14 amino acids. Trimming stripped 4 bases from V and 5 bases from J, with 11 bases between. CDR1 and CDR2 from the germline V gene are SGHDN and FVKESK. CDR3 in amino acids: CASSLITGTGELFF. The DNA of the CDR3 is TGTGCCAGCAGCCTAATAACAGGGACCGGGGAGCTGTTTTTT.

The CDR3 loop reads CASSYSTEAFF. Written as DNA, the CDR3 is TGTGCCAGCAGCTATAGTACTGAAGCTTTCTTT. The V call is TRBV7-2, the J call TRBJ1-1; no reliable D call. This CDR3 has 11 residues. The V and J ends lost 4 bases and 5 bases respectively, with 5 bases between them. Germline values: CDR1 SGHTA, CDR2 FQGNSA.

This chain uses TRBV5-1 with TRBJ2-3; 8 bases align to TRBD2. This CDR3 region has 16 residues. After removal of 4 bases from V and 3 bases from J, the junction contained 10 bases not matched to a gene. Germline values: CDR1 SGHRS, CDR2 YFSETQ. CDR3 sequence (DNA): TGCGCCAGCAGCAGAGACCCGGGACTAGAAACAGATACGCAGTATTTT. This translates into CASSRDPGLETDTQYF.